This TCR beta chain was identified in a study of long-term antiretroviral therapy in people with HIV. General observations from the study: Post-ART samples showed increased diversity that remained below transplant donor control levels. Repertoire composition at all time points was dominated by clones that had expanded before ART.

Deletions cut 6 bases from V and 5 bases from J, with 19 bases between. The length of the CDR3 is 16 residues. In germline, CDR1 is LNHDA, CDR2 SQIVND (reference sequence). Treatment of all HIV participants took place in the United States. Points on this clone: Antigen unknown.

A v3.0 immunoSEQ assay was performed at survey level. Method: immunoSEQ multiplex PCR; TCRdb's copy keeps in-frame clones and lacks some. The repertoire includes fewer than 35,000 clones, around 85% of them detected once, and around 4.4% sits in the top ten. The source material was unsorted PBMCs, sampled about 3.5 years after starting antiretroviral therapy. This chain uses TRBV19 with TRBJ1-4; D gene ambiguous. The source of this sequence is a young man with HIV. The CDR3 loop is CASSPPDEVLNEKLFF. The CDR3 DNA follows: TGTGCCAGTAGCCCACCCGATGAGGTCCTAAATGAAAAACTGTTTTTT.